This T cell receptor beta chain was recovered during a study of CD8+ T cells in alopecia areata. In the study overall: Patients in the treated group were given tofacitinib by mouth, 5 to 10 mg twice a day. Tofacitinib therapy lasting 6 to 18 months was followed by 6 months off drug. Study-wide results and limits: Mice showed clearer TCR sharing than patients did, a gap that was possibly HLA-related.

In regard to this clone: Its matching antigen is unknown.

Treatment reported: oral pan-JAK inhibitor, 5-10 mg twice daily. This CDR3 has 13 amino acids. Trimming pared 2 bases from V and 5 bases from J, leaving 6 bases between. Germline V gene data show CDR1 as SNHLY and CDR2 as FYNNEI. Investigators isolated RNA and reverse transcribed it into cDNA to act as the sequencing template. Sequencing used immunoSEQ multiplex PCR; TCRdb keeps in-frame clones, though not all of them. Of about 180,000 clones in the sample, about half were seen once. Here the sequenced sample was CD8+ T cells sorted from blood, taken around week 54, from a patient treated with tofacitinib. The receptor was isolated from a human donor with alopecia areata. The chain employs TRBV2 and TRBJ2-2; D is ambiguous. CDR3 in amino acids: CASSETVTGELFF. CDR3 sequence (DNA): TGTGCCAGCAGTGAAACAGTTACCGGGGAGCTGTTTTTT.